A selection of T cell receptor beta chains follows, all from one sample in a study of vaccination and CD4 T cells after COVID-19. TCRdb used MiXCR to reprocess the PCR reads, holding one entry per CDR3 protein. The sample includes about 16,000 distinct CDR3 sequences, approximately 50% of them seen just once. Their cognate antigens are unknown. This material consisted of CD4+ T cells from blood, cultured in vitro, taken before SARS-CoV-2 vaccination. These TCRs come from a human donor who had recovered from COVID-19. Both conserved end residues are trimmed from each CDR3.

cdr3_aa: SPGGDTQY
cdr3_length: 8
j_call: TRBJ2-3
v_call: TRBV20-1

cdr3_aa: ASSEPAYEQY
cdr3_length: 10
j_call: TRBJ2-7
v_call: TRBV2

cdr3_aa: ASSSRQGPASPLH
cdr3_length: 13
j_call: TRBJ1-6
v_call: TRBV27

cdr3_aa: ASSLSLGGGGDEQY
cdr3_length: 14
j_call: TRBJ2-7
v_call: TRBV12-3/TRBV12-4

cdr3_aa: SAGGSGAQETQY
cdr3_length: 12
j_call: TRBJ2-5
v_call: TRBV20-1

cdr3_aa: SAGARSKNIQY
cdr3_length: 11
j_call: TRBJ2-4
v_call: TRBV20-1

cdr3_aa: ASSPGISGANVLT
cdr3_length: 13
j_call: TRBJ2-6
v_call: TRBV7-2

cdr3_aa: ASSPEWTGELF
cdr3_length: 11
j_call: TRBJ2-2
v_call: TRBV7-9

cdr3_aa: ASSPPPKGQGEKLF
cdr3_length: 14
j_call: TRBJ1-4
v_call: TRBV7-9

cdr3_aa: ASSEQGRQETQY
cdr3_length: 12
j_call: TRBJ2-5
v_call: TRBV6-1

cdr3_aa: SASPSQETQY
cdr3_length: 10
j_call: TRBJ2-5
v_call: TRBV20-1

cdr3_aa: AIRPPYNEQF
cdr3_length: 10
j_call: TRBJ2-1
v_call: TRBV6-1

cdr3_aa: SAAPGRQPQH
cdr3_length: 10
j_call: TRBJ1-5
v_call: TRBV20-1

cdr3_aa: SAPDGQQNSPLH
cdr3_length: 12
j_call: TRBJ1-6
v_call: TRBV20-1

cdr3_aa: SASPRGIRNQPQH
cdr3_length: 13
j_call: TRBJ1-5
v_call: TRBV20-1

cdr3_aa: ASSLGREASYEQY
cdr3_length: 13
j_call: TRBJ2-7
v_call: TRBV7-2

cdr3_aa: ASSGGTEENSPLH
cdr3_length: 13
j_call: TRBJ1-6
v_call: TRBV19

cdr3_aa: SADPDTDTQY
cdr3_length: 10
j_call: TRBJ2-3
v_call: TRBV20-1

cdr3_aa: SAVGTDPGRPQTSEQF
cdr3_length: 16
j_call: TRBJ2-1
v_call: TRBV20-1